This T cell receptor (beta chain) was recorded in a study of early T cells in non-severe SARS-CoV-2 infection. At the level of the study: Alpha and beta chains were unpaired, from unsorted whole-blood bulk RNA.

Ten or more counts support this clonotype. Individual cDNA molecules each received unique molecular identifiers attached to them. TCRdb ran MiXCR on the 5' RACE reads and lists one entry per CDR3 protein. Among about 98,000 distinct CDR3 sequences, approximately 14% were seen once, and the ten largest hold approximately 6.4%. Germline V gene sequence: CDR1 SNHLY, CDR2 FYNNEI. CDR3 size: 14 residues. V dropped 9 bases and J dropped 0; count of bases not matched to a gene: 6. Source material: whole blood. The origin of this receptor is an adult who was a healthcare worker with PCR-confirmed SARS-CoV-2 infection or an uninfected control (not recorded which). This chain links TRBV2 with TRBJ2-3, with TRBD2 matching over 7 bases. The CDR3 nucleotides are TGTGCCAGTCTTTGGCGGGAGAGCACAGATACGCAGTATTTT. Amino acids: CASLWRESTDTQYF. Filled out from reference TRBV2 and TRBJ2-3, the complete variable domain reads EPEVTQTPSHQVTQMGQEVILRCVPISNHLYFYWYRQILGQKVEFLVSFYNNEISEKSEIFDDQFSVERPDGSNFTLKIRSTKLEDSAMYFCASLWRESTDTQYFGPGTRLTVL.